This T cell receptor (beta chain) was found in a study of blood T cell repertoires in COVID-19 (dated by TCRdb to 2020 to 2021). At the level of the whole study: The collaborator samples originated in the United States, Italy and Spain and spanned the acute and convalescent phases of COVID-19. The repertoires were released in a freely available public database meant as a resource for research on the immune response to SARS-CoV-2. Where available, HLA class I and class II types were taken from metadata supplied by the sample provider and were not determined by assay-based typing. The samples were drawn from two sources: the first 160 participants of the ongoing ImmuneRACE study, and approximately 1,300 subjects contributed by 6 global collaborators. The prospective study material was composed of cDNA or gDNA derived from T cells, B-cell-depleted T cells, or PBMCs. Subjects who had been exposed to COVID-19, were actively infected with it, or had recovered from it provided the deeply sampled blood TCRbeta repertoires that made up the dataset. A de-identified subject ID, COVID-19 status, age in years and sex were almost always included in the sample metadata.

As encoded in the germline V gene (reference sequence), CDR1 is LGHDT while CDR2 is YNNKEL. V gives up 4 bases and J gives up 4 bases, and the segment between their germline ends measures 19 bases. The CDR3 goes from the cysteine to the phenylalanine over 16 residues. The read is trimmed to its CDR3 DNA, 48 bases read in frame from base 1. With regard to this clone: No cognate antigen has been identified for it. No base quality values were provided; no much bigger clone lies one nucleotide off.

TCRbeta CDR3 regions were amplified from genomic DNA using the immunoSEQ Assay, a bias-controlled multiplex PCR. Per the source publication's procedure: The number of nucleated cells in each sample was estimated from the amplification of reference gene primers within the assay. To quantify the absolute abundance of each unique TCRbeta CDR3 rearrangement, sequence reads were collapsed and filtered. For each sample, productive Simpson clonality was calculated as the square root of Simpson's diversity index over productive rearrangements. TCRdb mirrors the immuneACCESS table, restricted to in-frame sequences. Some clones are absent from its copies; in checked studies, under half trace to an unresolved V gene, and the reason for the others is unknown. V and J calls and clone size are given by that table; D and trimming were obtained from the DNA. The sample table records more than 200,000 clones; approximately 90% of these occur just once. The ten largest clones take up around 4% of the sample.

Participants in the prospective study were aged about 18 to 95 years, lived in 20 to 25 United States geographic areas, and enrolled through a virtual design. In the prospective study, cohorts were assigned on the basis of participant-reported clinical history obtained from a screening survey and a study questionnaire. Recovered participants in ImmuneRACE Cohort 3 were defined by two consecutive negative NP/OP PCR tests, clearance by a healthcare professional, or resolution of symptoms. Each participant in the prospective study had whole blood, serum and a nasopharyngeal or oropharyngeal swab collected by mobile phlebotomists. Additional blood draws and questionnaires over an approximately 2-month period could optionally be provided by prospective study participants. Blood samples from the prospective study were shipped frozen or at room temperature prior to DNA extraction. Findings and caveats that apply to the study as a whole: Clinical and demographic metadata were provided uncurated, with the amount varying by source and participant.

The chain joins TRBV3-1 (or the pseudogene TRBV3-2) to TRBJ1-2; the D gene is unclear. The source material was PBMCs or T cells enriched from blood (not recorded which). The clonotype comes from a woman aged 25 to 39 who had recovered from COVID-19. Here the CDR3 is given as CASSLKETASLYGYTF. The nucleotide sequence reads TGTGCCAGCAGCCTCAAGGAGACGGCCAGTCTCTATGGCTACACCTTC.